Shown below are 23 T cell receptor beta chains from a single sample sequenced in a study of human T cells and chemical hapten exposure (dated by TCRdb to the early 2020s). This specimen's time point label, per the study, means: pre-sensitization, week 0. The treatment or condition tag for this specimen amounts to: therapeutic diphenylcyclopropenone sensitization with weekly scalp DPC. The library relied on RACE. The reads were generated on a NextSeq 500. Clones were called with MiXCR by TCRdb after fastp trimmed the public reads at Q25, and only in-frame beta chains were retained. Entries that share a CDR3 protein sequence are merged under the most common genes and DNA. The sample table records 150,000 to 200,000 distinct CDR3 sequences; 25% to 35% of these occur just once. The top ten constitute roughly 3% of the sample. The sample in question was whole blood, obtained in connection with sensitization to the hapten diphenylcyclopropenone (DPC). The source of these receptors is a woman aged 25 to 45 with alopecia areata. Some clones in this sample may be carry-over from other donors' samples.

This clonotype was recorded a few times. The chain links TRBV10-3 to TRBJ2-7, with D perhaps TRBD1 (6 bases). This CDR3 comprises 14 residues. With 1 base removed from V and 5 bases from J, the gap between germline ends came to 12 bases. The germline gives CDR1 ENHRY, CDR2 SYGVKD. CDR3 region: CAISELAGADEQYF. For the CDR3, the DNA is TGTGCCATCAGTGAGTTGGCAGGGGCGGACGAGCAGTACTTC.

In this sample, this clonotype turned up a few times. The chain recombines TRBV28 with TRBJ2-6, with 8 bases lining up with TRBD1. The CDR3 sequence is 20 residues long. Unmatched junction bases numbered 16, after V lost 6 bases and J lost 0 bases. Germline assignment: CDR1 MDHEN and CDR2 SYDVKM. The CDR3 DNA sequence: TGTGCCAGCAGATACCTAACGACAGGGGCCGAAGGCTCTGGGGCCAACGTCCTGACTTTC. Residues: CASRYLTTGAEGSGANVLTF.

V and J are TRBV7-9 and TRBJ1-2; D perhaps matches TRBD1 (6 bases). The V end was cut by 5 bases, the J end by 5 bases, with 24 bases between. Germline V CDR1 and CDR2: SEHNR, FQNEAQ (reference sequence). This CDR3 region has 17 residues. DNA of the CDR3: TGTGCCAGCAGCCAACTCCCTCAGGGAGGGGGTCCTTATGGCTACACCTTC. This sequence encodes CASSQLPQGGGPYGYTF.

Only a few counts were recorded for this clonotype. The rearrangement uses TRBV20-1 and TRBJ1-1, with D unclear. The CDR3 loop spans 13 amino acids. V shed 1 base and J shed 0 bases, with 6 bases lying between them. Germline-derived CDR1 and CDR2 are DFQATT and SNEGSKA (reference sequence). CDR3 amino acids: CSARGQVNTEAFF. The CDR3 coding sequence is TGCAGTGCTAGAGGTCAGGTGAACACTGAAGCTTTCTTT.

This clonotype was seen only a few times. J is TRBJ2-7 and V is TRBV28; 9 bases map to TRBD1. Germline values: CDR1 MDHEN, CDR2 SYDVKM. The CDR3 totals 14 residues. J was trimmed by 2 bases and V by 6 bases; bases with no gene match: 5. The CDR3 sequence is CASRYGDRAYEQYF. The CDR3 coding sequence is TGTGCCAGCAGATACGGGGACAGGGCCTACGAGCAGTACTTC.

This clonotype appeared a few times. The chain carries TRBV20-1 and TRBJ1-4; a weak D match, TRBD1 (5 bases). V was cut by 4 bases and J by 0 bases, with 12 bases left in between. The CDR3 consists of 15 residues. Germline V gives CDR1 DFQATT, CDR2 SNEGSKA (reference sequence). CDR3 loop: CSATPLGATNEKLFF. Here the CDR3 DNA reads TGCAGTGCTACCCCTCTGGGGGCAACTAATGAAAAACTGTTTTTT.

This clonotype appeared a few times. This rearrangement joins TRBV7-9 to TRBJ1-4; D is unresolved. The CDR3 loop spans 14 amino acids. The V and J ends lost 1 base and 8 bases respectively, with 11 bases between them. The germline V gene encodes CDR1 SEHNR and CDR2 FQNEAQ (reference sequence). The CDR3 spells CASSLVVEGEKLFF. The DNA for the CDR3 is TGTGCCAGCAGCTTAGTGGTCGAAGGGGAAAAACTGTTTTTT.

This chain joins TRBV15 and TRBJ2-3, with unresolved D. This CDR3 region has 9 residues. CDR1 and CDR2 (germline): LNHNV, YYDKDF (reference sequence). DNA of the CDR3: TGTGGTACCACAGATACGCAGTATTTT. Translating it yields CGTTDTQYF.

The rearrangement uses TRBV20-1 and TRBJ2-3, with D perhaps given as TRBD1 or TRBD2 (5 bases each). Between the trimmed V and J ends, which lost 0 bases and 8 bases, there was a span of 15 bases. The CDR3 sequence is 14 residues long. CDR1 and CDR2 from the germline V gene are DFQATT and SNEGSKA (reference sequence). Here the CDR3 reads CSARDRQGVGTQYF. DNA for the CDR3: TGCAGTGCTAGAGATCGTCAGGGAGTTGGTACGCAGTATTTT.

This clonotype was observed a few times. The CDR3 region is CSARSGGDTQYF. CDR3 in DNA: TGCAGTGCTAGAAGTGGGGGAGATACGCAGTATTTT. V gene TRBV20-1 combines with J gene TRBJ2-3; D might be TRBD1 or TRBD2, each matching 5 bases. The CDR3 covers 12 residues. CDR1 and CDR2 from the germline V gene are DFQATT and SNEGSKA (reference sequence). V lost 2 bases and J 5 bases, leaving 8 bases between the germline ends.

This clonotype was detected a few times. The chain recombines TRBV28 with TRBJ1-2; D is possibly TRBD1 (5 bases). The V end was cut by 4 bases, the J end by 8 bases, with 20 bases between. Germline V CDR1 and CDR2: MDHEN, SYDVKM. The CDR3 runs to 15 residues. DNA of the CDR3: TGTGCCAGCAGTTCCCGGGAGGGCCAAGGGGTCGGCTACACCTTC. This translates into CASSSREGQGVGYTF.

The chain recombines TRBV27 with TRBJ1-5; D not resolved. This CDR3 region has 13 residues. CDR1 and CDR2 from the germline V gene are MNHEY and SMNVEV (reference sequence). V was pared by 2 bases and J by 9 bases, with 11 bases between. The CDR3 sequence: CASSLGDGRPQHF. The CDR3 region has the DNA TGTGCCAGCAGTTTAGGCGATGGGAGGCCCCAGCATTTT.

This clonotype was observed a few times. The chain recombines TRBV20-1 with TRBJ2-2; 11 nucleotides align to TRBD1. CDR1 is DFQATT, CDR2 SNEGSKA, per germline (reference sequence). After removal of 7 bases from V and 4 bases from J, the junction contained 5 bases not matched to a gene. This CDR3 comprises 14 residues. CDR3 amino acids: CSVGTGGSTGELFF. The CDR3 nucleotides are TGCAGTGTTGGGACAGGGGGAAGCACCGGGGAGCTGTTTTTT.

The gene calls are TRBV7-8 and TRBJ2-1; 14 bases line up with TRBD2. Trimming cost V 1 base and J 6 bases; bases outside gene matches: 5. Germline V gene lookup returns CDR1 SGHVS and CDR2 FQNEAQ. The CDR3 is 17 residues long. The CDR3 nucleotides read TGTGCCAGCAGCTTAGGACTAGCGGGGGGGAGAGGCAATGAGCAGTTCTTC. It yields the protein CASSLGLAGGRGNEQFF. Filled out from reference TRBV7-8 and TRBJ2-1, the complete variable domain reads GAGVSQSPRYKVAKRGQDVALRCDPISGHVSLFWYQQALGQGPEFLTYFQNEAQLDKSGLPSDRFFAERPEGSVSTLKIQRTQQEDSAVYLCASSLGLAGGRGNEQFFGPGTRLTVL.

The chain employs TRBV28 and TRBJ2-3; possibly TRBD1 for D (6 bases). Trimming took off 5 bases at V and 1 base at J, with 13 bases between the two ends. The CDR3 runs 15 residues. In germline, CDR1 is MDHEN, CDR2 SYDVKM. DNA for the CDR3: TGTGCCAGCAGTCTGGCAGGGGCCGGCACAGATACGCAGTATTTT. This sequence encodes CASSLAGAGTDTQYF.

The chain uses TRBV5-1 and TRBJ2-6, with no clear D. The V and J ends lost 6 bases and 0 bases respectively, with 7 bases between them. CDR1 is SGHRS and CDR2 is YFSETQ in the germline V gene. This CDR3 contains 14 residues. This chain's CDR3 is CASTQRSGANVLTF. In DNA, the CDR3 is TGCGCCAGCACTCAACGCTCTGGGGCCAACGTCCTGACTTTC.

This clonotype came up a few times. The chain combines TRBV9 with TRBJ1-5; maybe TRBD1 (5 bases). This CDR3 spans 15 amino acids. V dropped 3 bases and J dropped 0 bases, with 10 bases sitting between them. The germline CDR1 and CDR2 sequences are SGDLS and YYNGEE. The CDR3 loop reads CASSAGLLSNQPQHF. The CDR3 nucleotides are TGTGCCAGCAGCGCGGGACTGCTTAGCAATCAGCCCCAGCATTTT.

This clonotype was recorded a few times. This chain connects TRBV6-1 to TRBJ1-1; D is undetermined. This CDR3 region has 14 residues. The germline CDR1 and CDR2 sequences are MNHNS and SASEGT. The germline V and J ends were trimmed by 4 bases and 1 base, with 10 bases remaining between them. CDR3: CASSVDRWNTEAFF. The CDR3 DNA reads TGTGCCAGCAGTGTCGATAGATGGAACACTGAAGCTTTCTTT.

This clonotype was recorded a few times. The chain joins TRBV6-1 to TRBJ2-2; the D gene is possibly TRBD1 (5 bases). Trimming pared 2 bases from V and 4 bases from J, leaving 11 bases between. The CDR3 is made up of 15 amino acids. Germline CDR1 is MNHNS and CDR2 is SASEGT. CDR3 nucleotides: TGTGCCAGCAGTGAACGTCCAGGGTTCACCGGGGAGCTGTTTTTT. Its protein is CASSERPGFTGELFF.

V gene TRBV7-2 combines with J gene TRBJ2-1; tentatively, D is TRBD2 (6 bases). CDR1 SGHTA and CDR2 FQGNSA come from the germline V gene. The CDR3 runs 15 residues. The V and J ends lost 0 bases and 3 bases respectively, with 9 bases between them. The CDR3 bases are TGTGCCAGCAGCTTAGCTTACGGGAGCTACAATGAGCAGTTCTTC. Its translation is CASSLAYGSYNEQFF.

The V gene is TRBV20-1, the J gene TRBJ1-6, with D uncertain. The V end was cut by 2 bases, the J end by 7 bases, with 9 bases between. Germline values: CDR1 DFQATT, CDR2 SNEGSKA (reference sequence). The CDR3 covers 13 residues. The CDR3 coding sequence is TGCAGTGCTAGACCGGAACTCAATTCACCCCTCCACTTT. It yields the protein CSARPELNSPLHF.

The chain uses TRBV7-9 and TRBJ1-1; 7 bases are shared with TRBD1. V trimming: 1 base; J trimming: 1 base; junction bases outside the gene matches: 6. Per the germline V gene, CDR1 is SEHNR and CDR2 is FQNEAQ (reference sequence). This CDR3 has 16 residues. The CDR3 reads CASSLGQGQRNTEAFF. In DNA, the CDR3 is TGTGCCAGCAGCTTAGGACAGGGTCAAAGGAACACTGAAGCTTTCTTT.

This clonotype was counted a few times. The V call is TRBV7-8, the J call TRBJ2-5; weak D call: TRBD2 (6 bases). The CDR3 has 15 amino acids. Trimming shortened V by 1 base and J by 4 bases, and 13 bases separated the two germline ends. Germline lookup yields CDR1 SGHVS and CDR2 FQNEAQ. As DNA, the CDR3 is TGTGCCAGCAGCTTAGGGACACGGGGGTCAGAGACCCAGTACTTC. This codes for CASSLGTRGSETQYF.